These 32 T cell receptor beta chains were all obtained from the same sample, sequenced in a study of T cells in Graves' hyperthyroidism and ophthalmopathy. Regions amplified from RNA transcripts were the TCR beta CDR3 regions. First-round RT-PCR targeting the TCR CDR3 was performed with the HTBI primer set. TCRdb used MiXCR to reprocess the multiplex PCR reads, holding one entry per CDR3 protein. The table has roughly 740,000 distinct CDR3 sequences, about 17% seen once; the top ten hold around 8.1%. Source material: blood. Receptors originate from a man between 18 and 35 years old with Graves' hyperthyroidism.

Notes on this clonotype: Its ends do not fully match the called genes, so a read error is possible. V and J are TRBV12-5 and TRBJ1-3; D uncertain. The germline V gene encodes CDR1 LGHNT and CDR2 FRNRAP. The CDR3 runs to 16 residues. In DNA form, the CDR3 reads TGTGCTAGTGCTTTGGGTCCGGATTTCTCTGGAAACACCATATATTTT. Its translation is CASALGPDFSGNTIYF.

In its sample, this clonotype was seen many times. This chain joins TRBV6-1 and TRBJ1-2; D is undetermined. CDR3 size: 11 residues. Germline loops: CDR1 MNHNS, CDR2 SASEGT. V was cut by 5 bases and J by 8 bases, with 9 bases left in between. CDR3 in amino acids: CASSSKGGYTF. The CDR3 DNA sequence: TGTGCCAGCAGTTCCAAAGGGGGCTACACCTTC.

In this sample, this clonotype turned up many times. V gene TRBV20-1 combines with J gene TRBJ2-5; D is uncertain. CDR3 length equals 13 residues. V was trimmed by 3 bases and J by 4 bases, leaving 12 bases between them. CDR1 DFQATT and CDR2 SNEGSKA come from the germline V gene (reference sequence). In nucleotides, the CDR3 is TGCAGTGCTAGCCCGGAGTTGTCAGAGACCCAGTACTTC. Amino acids: CSASPELSETQYF.

A few counts support this clonotype. The chain combines TRBV18 with TRBJ2-1, with 7 bases fitting TRBD1. Looked up from germline, CDR1 is KGHSH and CDR2 is LQKENI. The CDR3 has 16 amino acids. V shed 2 bases, J shed 2 bases, and the junction held 6 bases outside the gene matches. CDR3 nucleotide sequence: TGTGCCAGCTCACCATTAGGGGGCTGGGCCTACAATGAGCAGTTCTTC. It codes for CASSPLGGWAYNEQFF.

The sample holds a few counts of this clonotype. The chain carries TRBV28 and TRBJ1-2, with TRBD1 matching 12 bases. V trimming: 3 bases; J trimming: 5 bases; junction bases outside the gene matches: 4. The length of the CDR3 is 15 residues. Germline V CDR1 and CDR2: MDHEN, SYDVKM. The CDR3 here is CASSFPGQGAYGYTF. The DNA of the CDR3 is TGTGCCAGCAGTTTCCCGGGACAGGGGGCGTATGGCTACACCTTC.

This clonotype was recorded at least ten times. V is TRBV7-9 and J is TRBJ2-1, with TRBD1 as a possible D gene (5 bases). V lost 0 bases and J lost 8, with 11 bases in between. CDR1 is SEHNR and CDR2 is FQNEAQ in the germline V gene (reference sequence). This CDR3 has 14 residues. The CDR3 region has the DNA TGTGCCAGCAGCTTAGCCCAGGGTGGAGATGAGCAGTTCTTC. Residues: CASSLAQGGDEQFF.

This clonotype was detected many times. The rearrangement links TRBV20-1 to TRBJ2-7, with a possible D match to TRBD2 (6 bases). The CDR3 consists of 14 residues. Germline V gene data show CDR1 as DFQATT and CDR2 as SNEGSKA (reference sequence). Deletions cut 2 bases from V and 2 bases from J, with 13 bases between. The CDR3 region has the DNA TGCAGTGCTAGACCGGGACTGCAGACCTACGAGCAGTACTTC. This codes for CSARPGLQTYEQYF.

This clonotype was seen a few times. This rearrangement joins TRBV20-1 to TRBJ2-3; 7 positions agree with TRBD1. V was pared by 1 base and J by 5 bases, with 18 bases of the junction left unmatched. The CDR3 extends over 18 amino acids. The germline gives CDR1 DFQATT, CDR2 SNEGSKA (reference sequence). CDR3 region: CSARVPRVARGHGDTQYF. CDR3 bases: TGCAGTGCTAGAGTACCCAGGGTAGCGAGGGGGCACGGAGATACGCAGTATTTT.

This clonotype appeared many times. The rearrangement uses TRBV28 and TRBJ2-7, with unresolved D. Germline lookup yields CDR1 MDHEN and CDR2 SYDVKM. The CDR3 totals 11 residues. Trimming cost V 7 bases and J 3 bases, with 7 bases left between them. CDR3 in amino acids: CASTQNYEQYF. Written as DNA, the CDR3 is TGTGCCAGCACGCAGAACTACGAGCAGTACTTC.

As to this clonotype: A much larger clone lies one base from this, so it may be a read error. The V gene is TRBV6-5, the J gene TRBJ2-1, with no clear D. Germline CDR1 and CDR2: MNHEY and SVGAGI. The CDR3 is made up of 14 amino acids. The DNA of the CDR3 is TGTGCCAGCAATTACTCATGGAAATACAATGAGCAGTTCTTC. Translation: CASNYSWKYNEQFF.

This chain uses TRBV19 with TRBJ2-7, with D perhaps TRBD2 (5 bases). CDR3 length: 14 amino acids. CDR1 is LNHDA, CDR2 SQIVND, per germline (reference sequence). Trimming took off 3 bases at V and 0 bases at J, with 9 bases between the two ends. The CDR3 region has the DNA TGTGCCAGTAGTATTAGTCTAGCCTCCTACGAGCAGTACTTC. This codes for CASSISLASYEQYF.

This clonotype was recorded once. The genes are TRBV7-9 and TRBJ2-7; D is ambiguous. V dropped 3 bases and J dropped 0 bases, with 9 bases sitting between them. Germline loops: CDR1 SEHNR, CDR2 FQNEAQ (reference sequence). The CDR3 runs 14 residues. CDR3 sequence reads: CASSLMQSSYEQYF. The CDR3 bases are TGTGCCAGCAGCTTGATGCAGAGCTCCTACGAGCAGTACTTC.

This clonotype was recorded at least ten times. The J gene is TRBJ1-1, the V gene TRBV2, with D unresolved. The germline gives CDR1 SNHLY, CDR2 FYNNEI. This CDR3 is 13 amino acids long. The V gene lost 6 bases and the J gene lost 0 bases, with 8 bases spanning the gap. The CDR3 region is CASSGRLNTEAFF. CDR3 coding DNA: TGTGCCAGCAGCGGCAGGTTGAACACTGAAGCTTTCTTT.

The chain links TRBV5-4 to TRBJ2-7; D possibly matches TRBD1 or TRBD2 (5 bases each). The germline CDR1 and CDR2 sequences are SGHNT and YYREEE (reference sequence). V was trimmed by 4 bases and J by 3 bases, leaving 17 bases between them. This CDR3 contains 15 residues. The CDR3 spells CASSLDGTRDYEQYF. As DNA, the CDR3 is TGTGCCAGCAGCCTGGATGGGACCAGAGACTACGAGCAGTACTTC.

The chain combines TRBV19 with TRBJ2-2; D gene ambiguous. The CDR3 consists of 14 residues. Trimming removed 4 bases from V and 1 base from J, with 7 bases in between. Germline loops: CDR1 LNHDA, CDR2 SQIVND (reference sequence). Here the CDR3 reads CASSRDMNTGELFF. The CDR3, as DNA: TGTGCCAGTAGTAGAGACATGAACACCGGGGAGCTGTTTTTT. Full variable domain (rest looked up from reference TRBV19 and TRBJ2-2): DGGITQSPKYLFRKEGQNVTLSCEQNLNHDAMYWYRQDPGQGLRLIYYSQIVNDFQKGDIAEGYSVSREKKESFPLTVTSAQKNPTAFYLCASSRDMNTGELFFGEGSRLTVL.

The chain couples TRBV12-3 or TRBV12-4 to TRBJ2-2, with 7 bases fitting TRBD2. There are 13 residues in the CDR3. V trimming: 6 bases; J trimming: 4 bases; junction bases outside the gene matches: 2. The CDR3 bases are TGTGCCAGCAGACGGGGGGTCACCGGGGAGCTGTTTTTT. It translates to CASRRGVTGELFF.

This clonotype was recorded many times. The chain has TRBV9 and TRBJ2-7; D uncertain. The V end lost 0 bases, the J end lost 6 bases, and 10 bases lay between the germline ends. There are 13 residues in the CDR3. CDR1 is SGDLS, CDR2 YYNGEE, per germline. This chain's CDR3 is CASSVEPRGEQYF. CDR3 DNA sequence: TGTGCCAGCAGCGTAGAACCCCGTGGCGAGCAGTACTTC.

This clonotype was found a few times. The chain couples TRBV10-3 to TRBJ2-1, with D possibly being TRBD2 (6 bases). The V end was cut by 5 bases, the J end by 2 bases, with 13 bases between. The germline V gene has CDR1 ENHRY and CDR2 SYGVKD. The CDR3 has 15 residues. Written as DNA, the CDR3 is TGTGCCATCAGTCCGACTAGTGCAACCTACAATGAGCAGTTCTTC. Protein sequence: CAISPTSATYNEQFF.

This clonotype occurred a few times. The CDR3 coding sequence is TGTGCCAGTAGCAGGGCGGAAAACTATGGCTACACCTTC. Translation gives CASSRAENYGYTF. The V call is TRBV19, the J call TRBJ1-2; possibly TRBD1 for D (5 bases). The CDR3 extends over 13 amino acids. V lost 6 bases to trimming and J lost 2 bases, with 10 bases between them. Germline CDR1 and CDR2: LNHDA and SQIVND (reference sequence).

The table lists this clonotype with many counts. The rearrangement uses TRBV11-1 and TRBJ2-2; unclear D gene. From germline, CDR1 is SGHAT and CDR2 FQDESV (reference sequence). The CDR3 totals 12 residues. V was pared by 2 bases and J by 7 bases, with 5 bases between. CDR3 DNA sequence: TGTGCCAGCAGCTTATTTCTCGGGGAGCTGTTTTTT. Translation gives CASSLFLGELFF.

This clonotype was seen many times. The chain combines TRBV28 with TRBJ2-7; D not resolved. CDR1 and CDR2 from the germline V gene are MDHEN and SYDVKM. CDR3 size: 14 residues. V dropped 6 bases and J dropped 4 bases, with 16 bases sitting between them. Here the CDR3 reads CASRAPLNTYEQYF. CDR3 sequence (DNA): TGTGCCAGCAGGGCTCCCCTCAATACTTACGAGCAGTACTTC.

About this clonotype itself: A far more abundant clone sits one base away, making this likely a read error. The CDR3 bases are TGTGCCAGCAGTTTTCGGGTCTACGAGCGGTACTTC. Translated, it gives CASSFRVYERYF. The V and J genes are TRBV28 and TRBJ2-7; D call uncertain. This CDR3 contains 12 residues. Germline V CDR1 and CDR2: MDHEN, SYDVKM. Filled out from reference TRBV28 and TRBJ2-7, the complete variable domain reads DVKVTQSSRYLVKRTGEKVFLECVQDMDHENMFWYRQDPGLGLRLIYFSYDVKMKEKGDIPEGYSVSREKKERFSLILESASTNQTSMYLCASSFRVYERYFGPGTRLTVT.

This clonotype was picked up a small number of times. The chain couples TRBV14 to TRBJ1-1; no reliable D call. CDR3 size: 12 residues. The V end was cut by 3 bases, the J end by 5 bases, with 7 bases between. CDR1 and CDR2 (germline): SGHDN, FVKESK. CDR3 coding DNA: TGTGCCAGCAGCCACTCGGGGACTGAAGCTTTCTTT. Translating it yields CASSHSGTEAFF.

This clonotype has a count of ten or more. The gene calls are TRBV18 and TRBJ2-1, with 10 nucleotides matching TRBD2. V trimming: 6 bases; J trimming: 6 bases; junction bases outside the gene matches: 8. CDR3 length: 15 residues. The germline V gene has CDR1 KGHSH and CDR2 LQKENI. CDR3 in amino acids: CASSLLAGDPNEQFF. CDR3 nucleotides: TGTGCCAGCTCTCTCCTAGCGGGGGACCCCAATGAGCAGTTCTTC. Combining the CDR3 with reference TRBV18 and TRBJ2-1 gives the whole variable domain NAGVMQNPRHLVRRRGQEARLRCSPMKGHSHVYWYRQLPEEGLKFMVYLQKENIIDESGMPKERFSAEFPKEGPSILRIQQVVRGDSAAYFCASSLLAGDPNEQFFGPGTRLTVL.

This clonotype was detected a few times. V is TRBV9 and J is TRBJ1-2, with a possible D match to TRBD1 (6 bases). Between the trimmed V and J ends, which lost 0 bases and 8 bases, there was a span of 11 bases. The length of the CDR3 is 13 residues. Germline V gene sequence: CDR1 SGDLS, CDR2 YYNGEE. In DNA, the CDR3 is TGTGCCAGCAGCGTAGGGACAGTTAGCGGCTACACCTTC. Amino acid sequence: CASSVGTVSGYTF.

This clonotype was seen many times. The CDR3 DNA follows: TGTGCCAGCAGTTCCCCCGGGACAGGGGTCAATGAGCAGTTCTTC. Protein product: CASSSPGTGVNEQFF. The J gene is TRBJ2-1, the V gene TRBV6-1; 10 nucleotides line up with TRBD1. J gave up 6 bases and V 5 bases, and 7 bases lay outside the gene matches. This CDR3 region has 15 residues. Germline V gives CDR1 MNHNS, CDR2 SASEGT.

The V call is TRBV28, the J call TRBJ2-5; 10 nucleotides match TRBD2. The CDR3 runs 20 residues. Germline CDR1 and CDR2: MDHEN and SYDVKM. V dropped 3 bases and J dropped 2; count of bases not matched to a gene: 18. The CDR3, as DNA: TGTGCCAGCAGTTTCCTTGGTTCGGCTAGCGGGAGTGGGGATCAAGAGACCCAGTACTTC. Its protein is CASSFLGSASGSGDQETQYF.

This clonotype was recorded a few times. The chain combines TRBV20-1 with TRBJ1-2; D ambiguous. Germline V gives CDR1 DFQATT, CDR2 SNEGSKA (reference sequence). Deletions cut 5 bases from V and 14 bases from J, with 24 bases between. There are 13 residues in the CDR3. The CDR3 bases are TGCAGTGCTCGCCGACAAGGGAACTATGGAGGAACCTTC. Its translation: CSARRQGNYGGTF.

This clonotype was picked up a small number of times. The rearrangement joins TRBV12-3 or TRBV12-4 to TRBJ1-2, with a tentative D call TRBD1 (5 bases). This CDR3 spans 13 amino acids. V lost 3 bases to trimming and J lost 5 bases, with 10 bases between them. CDR3 region: CASSFSGLYGYTF. The CDR3 coding sequence is TGTGCCAGCAGTTTCTCGGGACTGTATGGCTACACCTTC.

The rearrangement links TRBV10-3 to TRBJ1-3; D is possibly TRBD1 (5 bases). The CDR3 spans 17 residues. CDR1 is ENHRY, CDR2 SYGVKD, per germline. Trimming cost V 3 bases and J 7 bases, with 22 bases left between them. The DNA for the CDR3 is TGTGCCATCAGTGAACGATTGAGGGGAGCGACGGCGAACACCATATATTTT. Its protein is CAISERLRGATANTIYF.

This clonotype was seen ten or more times. The chain joins TRBV28 to TRBJ2-5; 7 bases are a match to TRBD2. In germline, CDR1 is MDHEN, CDR2 SYDVKM. This CDR3 comprises 16 residues. The ends lost 6 bases at V and 2 bases at J; junction bases unmatched: 12. The CDR3 DNA is TGTGCCAGCAGAGAAAAGTGGAGCGGGACTCAAGAGACCCAGTACTTC. Protein sequence: CASREKWSGTQETQYF.

This rearrangement joins TRBV7-2 to TRBJ2-7, with 7 nucleotides matching TRBD2. This CDR3 spans 15 amino acids. Germline assignment: CDR1 SGHTA and CDR2 FQGNSA. The trim removed 4 bases at V and 0 bases at J, leaving 6 bases unmatched. CDR3 region: CASSSDGGSSYEQYF. The DNA of the CDR3 is TGTGCCAGCAGCTCGGACGGGGGGAGCTCCTACGAGCAGTACTTC.